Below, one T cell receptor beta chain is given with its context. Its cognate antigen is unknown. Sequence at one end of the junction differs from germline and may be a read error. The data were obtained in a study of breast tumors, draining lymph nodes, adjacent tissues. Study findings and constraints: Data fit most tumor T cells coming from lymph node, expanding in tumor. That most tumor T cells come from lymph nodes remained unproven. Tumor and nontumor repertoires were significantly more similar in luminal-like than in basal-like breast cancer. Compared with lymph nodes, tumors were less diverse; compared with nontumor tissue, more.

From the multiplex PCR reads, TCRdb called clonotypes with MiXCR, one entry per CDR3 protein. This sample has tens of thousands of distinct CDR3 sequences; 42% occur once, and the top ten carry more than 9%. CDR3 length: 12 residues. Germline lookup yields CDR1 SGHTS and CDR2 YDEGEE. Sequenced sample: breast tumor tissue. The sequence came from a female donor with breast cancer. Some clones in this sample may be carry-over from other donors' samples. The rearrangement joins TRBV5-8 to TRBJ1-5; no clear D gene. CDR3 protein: CASSLRRKPQHF. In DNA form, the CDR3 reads TGTGCCAGCAGCTTGAGGCGGAAGCCCCAGCACTTT.